This T cell receptor (beta chain) was captured in a study of shared clonotypes between healthy human individuals. Study observations and caveats: A reduction in generation probabilities was seen for non-shared clonotypes relative to those shared by all four donors. Among a few donors, roughly 5.4% of naive CD4 clonotypes were found in common. Compared with memory subsets, naive subsets generally had larger estimated richness.

TCRdb's copy holds only in-frame clones and misses some; the assay was immunoSEQ multiplex PCR. The sample carries approximately 720,000 clones, around 72% recorded once. A word on this clone: The antigen remains undetermined.

Deletions cut 1 base from V and 8 bases from J, with 15 bases between. Germline assignment: CDR1 MGHRA and CDR2 YSYEKL. This CDR3 comprises 15 residues. The TCR was taken from a woman in her twenties or thirties in good health. The rearrangement uses TRBV4-1 and TRBJ2-1; D possibly corresponds to TRBD1 (5 bases). What was sequenced was memory CD4+ T cells sorted from blood. The subset here: CD45RA-negative fraction. DNA of the CDR3: TGCGCCAGCAGCCAAGTTCGCCAAGGGGATCATGAGCAGTTCTTC. It codes for CASSQVRQGDHEQFF.